The 6 T cell receptor beta chains presented below share a single source sample, sequenced in a study of T cell repertoires in cytomegalovirus infection. TCRdb redid the calling of the reads with MiXCR, one entry per CDR3 protein. The repertoire holds about a million distinct CDR3 sequences, with around 29% as singletons. No antigen is known for these receptors. The input for sequencing was cultured CD8+ T cells from PBMCs, taken from culture after CMV antigen stimulation. The receptors originated from a human donor in good health (CMV status not recorded). Some clones in this sample may be carry-over from other donors' samples.

This sequence joins TRBV5-4 and TRBJ1-2; unclear D gene. With 0 bases removed from V and 7 bases from J, the gap between germline ends came to 10 bases. Germline loops: CDR1 SGHNT, CDR2 YYREEE (reference sequence). The CDR3 is 13 residues long. This CDR3 reads CASSLEQRGGYTF. As DNA, the CDR3 is TGTGCCAGCAGCTTGGAACAGCGGGGTGGCTACACCTTC.

This clonotype has only a few counts. The chain employs TRBV19 and TRBJ1-1, with a tentative D call TRBD1 (6 bases). Trimming took 2 bases from V and 5 from J, leaving 12 bases between them. The CDR3 is 14 amino acids. Germline V gene data show CDR1 as LNHDA and CDR2 as SQIVND (reference sequence). The DNA for the CDR3 is TGTGCCAGTAGTATAATAACAGGGCGAACTGAAGCTTTCTTT. The encoded protein is CASSIITGRTEAFF.

A word on this clonotype: This clone may be a read error of a much larger clone one base away. This chain connects TRBV15 to TRBJ2-5; 9 bases line up with TRBD2. Germline trimming cut 8 bases from V and 4 bases from J; bases unmatched to any gene: 11. The CDR3 has 15 amino acids. Germline V CDR1 and CDR2: LNHNV, YYDKDF (reference sequence). This chain's CDR3 is CATGPVSGGRETQYF. DNA for the CDR3: TGTGCCACCGGACCTGTTAGCGGGGGTAGAGAGACCCAGTACTTC.

The gene calls are TRBV9 and TRBJ1-4; 7 bases map to TRBD1. The CDR3 totals 15 residues. The V and J ends lost 4 bases and 2 bases, in that order; junction bases with no gene match: 5. Germline-derived CDR1 and CDR2 are SGDLS and YYNGEE. The CDR3 spells CASSISGGTNEKLFF. The DNA for the CDR3 is TGTGCCAGCAGCATCTCAGGGGGGACTAATGAAAAACTGTTTTTT. Looking up the rest from reference TRBV9 and TRBJ1-4 gives the full variable domain: DSGVTQTPKHLITATGQRVTLRCSPRSGDLSVYWYQQSLDQGLQFLIQYYNGEERAKGNILERFSAQQFPDLHSELNLSSLELGDSALYFCASSISGGTNEKLFFGSGTQLSVL.

This clonotype was counted many times. This rearrangement joins TRBV6-2 or TRBV6-3 to TRBJ1-5, with D unclear. Trimming took 5 bases from V and 5 from J, leaving 7 bases between them. This CDR3 is built from 12 residues. The germline CDR1 and CDR2 sequences are MNHEY and SVGEGT. The CDR3 bases are TGTGCCAGCAGTGATGGATATCAGCCCCAGCATTTT. It is translated as CASSDGYQPQHF.

The J gene is TRBJ2-1, the V gene TRBV29-1, with unresolved D. V was trimmed by 4 bases and J by 12 bases, leaving 7 bases between them. This CDR3 has 9 amino acids. Per germline, CDR1 SQVTM and CDR2 ANQGSEA. As DNA, the CDR3 is TGCAGCGTTGGGAACGGGCAGTTCTTC. Its protein product is CSVGNGQFF.